What follows is one T cell receptor (beta chain) and its context. The entry originates in a study of blood T cell repertoires in COVID-19. Libraries were prepared by immunoSEQ multiplex PCR; TCRdb keeps only in-frame clonotypes and omits some of them. The table has about 370,000 clones, approximately 88% seen once; the top ten hold about 3%. In germline, CDR1 is LNHDA, CDR2 SQIVND (reference sequence). V was clipped by 5 bases and J by 3 bases; unmatched bases: 9. The CDR3 spans 16 residues. This sequence was found in a woman aged 25 to 39 with COVID-19, enrolled during active disease. The sample comprised peripheral blood. The V gene is TRBV19, the J gene TRBJ2-1, with TRBD2 identical over 8 bases. In DNA form, the CDR3 reads TGTGCCAGTAGTGGGCGAACTAGCGGACTCTACAATGAGCAGTTCTTC. Its translation: CASSGRTSGLYNEQFF.